The next 30 T cell receptor beta chains were all read from a single sample in a study of cytomegalovirus exposure and HLA in healthy donors. PCR involved 60 Vbeta and 13 Jbeta primers. This table comes from immunoSEQ multiplex PCR, and its TCRdb copy is limited to in-frame clones, with some not included. The sample shows 180,000 or so clones, over 75% of them seen only once. The sequenced material came from PBMCs. All receptors come from a female donor in good health and CMV-seronegative.

The chain's CDR3 is CASSVGGGGKRDEKLFF. DNA for the CDR3: TGTGCCAGCAGCGTAGGGGGGGGTGGAAAAAGGGACGAAAAACTGTTTTTT. The rearrangement links TRBV9 to TRBJ1-4, with D perhaps matching TRBD1 (5 bases). Trimming removed 0 bases at V and 8 bases at J, with 20 bases between. Germline V gives CDR1 SGDLS, CDR2 YYNGEE. The CDR3 contains 17 residues.

The V call is TRBV30, the J call TRBJ1-1; 9 bases map to TRBD1. Germline CDR1 reads GTSNPN; CDR2 reads SVGIG (reference sequence). Germline trimming cut 4 bases from V and 4 bases from J; bases unmatched to any gene: 10. The CDR3 contains 15 residues. CDR3: CAWTGQGSRSTEAFF. The CDR3 DNA reads as TGTGCCTGGACCGGACAGGGGAGTCGGAGCACTGAAGCTTTCTTT. Looking up the rest from reference TRBV30 and TRBJ1-1 gives the full variable domain: SQTIHQWPATLVQPVGSPLSLECTVEGTSNPNLYWYRQAAGRGLQLLFYSVGIGQISSEVPQNLSASRPQDRQFILSSKKLLLSDSGFYLCAWTGQGSRSTEAFFGQGTRLTVV.

About this clone itself: Sequence at one end of the junction differs from germline and may be a read error. This sample also contains other DNA sequences that code for the same CDR3. In DNA form, the CDR3 reads TGCGCCAGTAGCCAAGATCCTTTGTCGTACTCCTATAATTCACCCCTCCACTTT. Translated: CASSQDPLSYSYNSPLHF. The chain carries TRBV4-1 and TRBJ1-6, with no clear D. Germline-derived CDR1 and CDR2 are MGHRA and YSYEKL. This CDR3 has 18 amino acids.

The genes are TRBV7-9 and TRBJ1-3; the D gene is possibly TRBD1 (6 bases). Trimming took 5 bases from V and 0 from J, leaving 8 bases between them. From germline, CDR1 is SEHNR and CDR2 FQNEAQ (reference sequence). The CDR3 loop spans 14 amino acids. This CDR3 is CASSLDSSGNTIYF. The CDR3 DNA reads as TGTGCCAGCAGCCTGGACAGCTCTGGAAACACCATATATTTT.

The chain combines TRBV10-3 with TRBJ2-1, with D perhaps TRBD2 (5 bases). This CDR3 comprises 15 residues. V gave up 2 bases and J gave up 4 bases, with 12 bases separating them. CDR1 is ENHRY, CDR2 SYGVKD, per germline. Here the CDR3 reads CAISEVGSIYNEQFF. The CDR3 DNA follows: TGTGCCATCAGTGAGGTGGGGAGCATTTACAATGAGCAGTTCTTC.

This clone was counted a few times. This rearrangement joins TRBV28 to TRBJ1-6; tentative D call: TRBD1 (5 bases). The germline V gene has CDR1 MDHEN and CDR2 SYDVKM. V dropped 7 bases and J dropped 10 bases, with 20 bases sitting between them. The CDR3 runs 15 residues. DNA for the CDR3: TGTGCCAGCATCACTTATGGGGCAGGGAAGTCACCCCTCCACTTT. Residues: CASITYGAGKSPLHF.

The sample holds a few counts of this clone. This chain joins TRBV5-4 and TRBJ2-2; D possibly corresponds to TRBD1 (5 bases). Per the germline V gene, CDR1 is SGHNT and CDR2 is YYREEE (reference sequence). Trimming cost V 2 bases and J 4 bases, with 12 bases left between them. The CDR3 runs to 15 residues. As DNA, the CDR3 is TGTGCCAGCAGCTTACGACAGACGATCACCGGGGAGCTGTTTTTT. Protein product: CASSLRQTITGELFF.

This clone was detected only once. The chain joins TRBV28 to TRBJ1-1, with unresolved D. V lost 3 bases, J lost 8 bases, and 13 bases lay in between. Germline CDR1 and CDR2: MDHEN and SYDVKM. This CDR3 spans 13 amino acids. CDR3: CASSLMKGREAFF. The CDR3 DNA sequence: TGTGCCAGCAGTTTGATGAAAGGGAGGGAAGCTTTCTTT. The full variable domain, in which reference TRBV28 and TRBJ1-1 provide the parts outside the CDR3, is DVKVTQSSRYLVKRTGEKVFLECVQDMDHENMFWYRQDPGLGLRLIYFSYDVKMKEKGDIPEGYSVSREKKERFSLILESASTNQTSMYLCASSLMKGREAFFGQGTRLTVV.

This clone showed up just once. J is TRBJ1-2 and V is TRBV6-5; 8 bases fit TRBD1. V lost 6 bases to trimming and J lost 7 bases; unmatched junction nucleotides: 4. CDR1 is MNHEY and CDR2 is SVGAGI in the germline V gene. This CDR3 comprises 12 residues. For the CDR3, the DNA is TGTGCCAGCAGCCGGGGACAGGCTGGCTACACCTTC. It yields the protein CASSRGQAGYTF.

This chain uses TRBV5-4 with TRBJ1-2, with D possibly being TRBD1 (5 bases). Germline CDR1 is SGHNT and CDR2 is YYREEE (reference sequence). This CDR3 is built from 13 residues. Trimming stripped 0 bases from V and 7 bases from J, with 10 bases between. CDR3 sequence reads: CASSLEGASGYTF. CDR3 nucleotides: TGTGCCAGCAGCTTGGAAGGGGCTAGTGGCTACACCTTC.

This clone was seen a handful of times. V is TRBV4-3 and J is TRBJ2-2; D not resolved. The CDR3 is made up of 13 amino acids. In germline, CDR1 is LGHNA, CDR2 YSLEER. Trimming stripped 1 base from V and 4 bases from J, with 4 bases between. The CDR3 coding sequence is TGCGCCAGCAGCCAAGTCGGCACCGGGGAGCTGTTTTTT. It is translated as CASSQVGTGELFF.

The genes are TRBV27 and TRBJ2-1; TRBD2 aligns across 9 bases. CDR3 length: 16 amino acids. Germline assignment: CDR1 MNHEY and CDR2 SMNVEV (reference sequence). The J segment lost 5 bases and the V segment lost 10 bases, leaving 15 bases of the junction unmatched. DNA of the CDR3: TGTGCCACCGAGTCCCCGCTAGCGGGACCTAACAATGAGCAGTTCTTC. As protein: CATESPLAGPNNEQFF.

This chain uses TRBV19 with TRBJ1-5; tentatively, D is TRBD1 (5 bases). The germline V and J ends were trimmed by 9 bases and 5 bases, with 17 bases remaining between them. The CDR3 sequence is 14 residues long. Germline V gene sequence: CDR1 LNHDA, CDR2 SQIVND (reference sequence). In DNA, the CDR3 is TGTGCCAGCCACGGGGGGATAAGCGATCAGCCCCAGCATTTT. It specifies CASHGGISDQPQHF.

This clone was counted only a few times. J is TRBJ1-1 and V is TRBV19, with TRBD1 matching over 7 bases. The CDR3 contains 15 residues. In germline, CDR1 is LNHDA, CDR2 SQIVND (reference sequence). V gave up 7 bases and J gave up 7 bases; unmatched junction bases: 15. The CDR3 protein is CASKGNQGGSGEAFF. The CDR3 bases are TGTGCCAGTAAAGGGAATCAAGGGGGCAGTGGTGAAGCTTTCTTT.

This clone was seen only once. CDR3 in amino acids: CASGLWTGEGNQPQHF. The CDR3 DNA reads as TGTGCCAGCGGCCTGTGGACAGGGGAAGGCAATCAGCCCCAGCATTTT. The V call is TRBV28, the J call TRBJ1-5, with TRBD1 identical over 9 bases. Germline trimming cut 8 bases from V and 2 bases from J; bases unmatched to any gene: 10. This CDR3 comprises 16 residues. The V gene's germline CDR1 is MDHEN and CDR2 SYDVKM.

The chain combines TRBV5-8 with TRBJ1-6; TRBD1 matches at 8 bases. V trimming: 6 bases; J trimming: 0 bases; junction bases outside the gene matches: 17. The CDR3 loop spans 20 amino acids. Germline V gives CDR1 SGHTS, CDR2 YDEGEE. CDR3 region: CASTRIGQGDRSSYNSPLHF. CDR3 DNA: TGTGCCAGCACCCGAATAGGACAGGGCGATAGGAGCTCCTATAATTCACCCCTCCACTTT.

The genes are TRBV10-3 and TRBJ1-6; TRBD1 aligns across 7 bases. V was clipped by 2 bases and J by 6 bases; unmatched bases: 4. The V gene's germline CDR1 is ENHRY and CDR2 SYGVKD. The CDR3 covers 15 residues. The CDR3 DNA sequence: TGTGCCATCAGTGAGCTTCAGGGGGGTAATTCACCCCTCCACTTT. Translated, it gives CAISELQGGNSPLHF.

The chain is built from TRBV10-1 and TRBJ2-7; D call uncertain. Deletions cut 8 bases from V and 1 base from J, with 12 bases between. This CDR3 spans 13 amino acids. Germline values: CDR1 WNHNN, CDR2 SYGVQD (reference sequence). CDR3 sequence (DNA): TGCGCCAGCTCCGATCCGGGTTCCTACGAGCAGTACTTC. Protein sequence: CASSDPGSYEQYF.

The V call is TRBV7-3, the J call TRBJ2-3; no definite D call. V was shortened by 4 bases and J by 6 bases, with 8 bases between the two germline ends. Germline CDR1 and CDR2: SGHTA and FQGTGA. The CDR3 contains 12 residues. CDR3 loop: CASSSPPDTQYF. CDR3 coding DNA: TGTGCCAGCAGCTCCCCCCCGGATACGCAGTATTTT.

This clone has only a few counts. This chain links TRBV5-6 with TRBJ2-3, with D possibly being TRBD2 (7 bases). The CDR3 runs 15 residues. Germline loops: CDR1 SGHDT, CDR2 YYEEEE. Trimming stripped 7 bases from V and 1 base from J, with 16 bases between. The chain's CDR3 is CASRLGGLRTDTQYF. The CDR3 region has the DNA TGTGCCAGCCGTTTGGGGGGGCTTCGCACAGATACGCAGTATTTT.

This clone was seen a handful of times. The CDR3 protein is CASSLQGAGELFF. CDR3 bases: TGTGCCAGCAGTTTACAGGGGGCCGGGGAGCTGTTTTTT. The chain has TRBV6-6 and TRBJ2-2; TRBD1 matches 8 bases. The V gene end was trimmed by 4 bases and the J gene end by 6 bases; junction bases not matched to a gene: 1. The CDR3 runs 13 residues. Germline CDR1 is MNHNY and CDR2 is SVGAGI (reference sequence).

The chain couples TRBV7-9 to TRBJ1-2; TRBD1 matches at 8 bases. Per germline, CDR1 SEHNR and CDR2 FQNEAQ (reference sequence). The length of the CDR3 is 14 residues. V gave up 5 bases and J gave up 11 bases; unmatched junction bases: 13. CDR3 sequence: CASSPGQGGPRYTF. The CDR3 DNA reads TGTGCCAGCAGCCCCGGACAGGGAGGCCCGCGATACACCTTC. Full variable domain (outside the CDR3, taken from reference TRBV7-9 and TRBJ1-2): DTGVSQNPRHKITKRGQNVTFRCDPISEHNRLYWYRQTLGQGPEFLTYFQNEAQLEKSRLLSDRFSAERPKGSFSTLEIQRTEQGDSAMYLCASSPGQGGPRYTFGSGTRLTVV.

The V gene is TRBV11-2, the J gene TRBJ1-5; 7 bases line up with TRBD1. The germline gives CDR1 SGHAT, CDR2 FQNNGV. The CDR3 contains 14 residues. V lost 5 bases and J lost 9; bases outside the gene matches: 10. In nucleotides, the CDR3 is TGTGCCAGCAGCGGAGACAGGGATTATGGGCCCCAGCATTTT. Protein: CASSGDRDYGPQHF.

The chain has TRBV5-1 and TRBJ2-1; possibly TRBD2 for D (6 bases). Germline CDR1 reads SGHRS; CDR2 reads YFSETQ. V was clipped by 0 bases and J by 8 bases, with 12 bases between them. This CDR3 is built from 14 residues. The CDR3 DNA follows: TGCGCCAGCAGCTTGGCCGGGGGAGCATATGAGCAGTTCTTC. Amino acids: CASSLAGGAYEQFF.

This chain joins TRBV18 and TRBJ2-1; TRBD1 is a possible D gene (6 bases). Between the trimmed V and J ends, which lost 3 bases and 0 bases, there was a span of 9 bases. In germline, CDR1 is KGHSH, CDR2 LQKENI. This CDR3 has 15 amino acids. As DNA, the CDR3 is TGTGCCAGCTCACCTCAGGGGTTCTCCTACAATGAGCAGTTCTTC. It codes for CASSPQGFSYNEQFF.

The chain recombines TRBV9 with TRBJ1-1, with 11 positions matching TRBD1. V shed 2 bases, J shed 1 base, and the junction held 7 bases outside the gene matches. Looked up from germline, CDR1 is SGDLS and CDR2 is YYNGEE. The CDR3 consists of 17 residues. The DNA of the CDR3 is TGTGCCAGCAGCGTTGGACAGGGGGCGGCAGGGAACACTGAAGCTTTCTTT. Amino acid sequence: CASSVGQGAAGNTEAFF.

In nucleotides, the CDR3 is TGTGCCAGCAGCTATTTAAGGGTTGGTATGGGTAAGGGGAACGAGCAGTACTTC. Translating it yields CASSYLRVGMGKGNEQYF. The rearrangement links TRBV7-3 to TRBJ2-7, with D perhaps TRBD1 (5 bases). V lost 4 bases, J lost 5 bases, and 27 bases lay in between. Germline CDR1 SGHTA, CDR2 FQGTGA. This CDR3 contains 18 residues.

The J gene is TRBJ1-4, the V gene TRBV11-2; 9 nucleotides match TRBD1. Germline values: CDR1 SGHAT, CDR2 FQNNGV. Trimming removed 5 bases from V and 7 bases from J; junction bases left unmatched: 11. This CDR3 region has 16 residues. The CDR3 is CASSLIPGQGVEKLFF. The CDR3, as DNA: TGTGCCAGCAGCCTCATCCCGGGACAGGGTGTTGAAAAACTGTTTTTT.

The chain has TRBV7-3 and TRBJ2-2; 8 bases are shared with TRBD1. V dropped 1 base and J dropped 3; count of bases not matched to a gene: 7. The germline V gene has CDR1 SGHTA and CDR2 FQGTGA. The CDR3 runs to 17 residues. The CDR3 region is CASSLKTVGQDTGELFF. In DNA, the CDR3 is TGTGCCAGCAGCTTAAAGACGGTGGGACAGGACACCGGGGAGCTGTTTTTT. The full variable domain, with the rest looked up from reference TRBV7-3 and TRBJ2-2, is GAGVSQTPSNKVTEKGKYVELRCDPISGHTALYWYRQSLGQGPEFLIYFQGTGAADDSGLPNDRFFAVRPEGSVSTLKIQRTERGDSAVYLCASSLKTVGQDTGELFFGEGSRLTVL.

This clone has only a few counts. CDR3 nucleotide sequence: TGTGCCAGCAGCAGGGCTGGAGCTGGGGCCAACGTCCTGACTTTC. It encodes CASSRAGAGANVLTF. This chain connects TRBV27 to TRBJ2-6; possibly TRBD1 for D (5 bases). Germline assignment: CDR1 MNHEY and CDR2 SMNVEV (reference sequence). This CDR3 spans 15 amino acids. Trimming left V 6 bases short and J 2 bases short, with 11 bases between. Using reference TRBV27 and TRBJ2-6 for the parts outside the CDR3, the full variable domain is EAQVTQNPRYLITVTGKKLTVTCSQNMNHEYMSWYRQDPGLGLRQIYYSMNVEVTDKGDVPEGYKVSRKEKRNFPLILESPSPNQTSLYFCASSRAGAGANVLTFGAGSRLTVL.